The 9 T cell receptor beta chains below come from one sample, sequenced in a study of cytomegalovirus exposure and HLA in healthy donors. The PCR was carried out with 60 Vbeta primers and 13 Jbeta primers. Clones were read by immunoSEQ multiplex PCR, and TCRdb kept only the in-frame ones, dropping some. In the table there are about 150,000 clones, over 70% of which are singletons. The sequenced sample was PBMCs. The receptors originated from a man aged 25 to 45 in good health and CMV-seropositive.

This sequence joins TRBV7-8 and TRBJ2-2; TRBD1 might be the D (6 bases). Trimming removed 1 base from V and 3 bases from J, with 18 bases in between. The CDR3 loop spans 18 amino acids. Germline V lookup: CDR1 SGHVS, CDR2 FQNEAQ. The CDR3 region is CASSLVFAGVGDTGELFF. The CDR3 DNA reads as TGTGCCAGCAGCTTAGTTTTTGCAGGGGTTGGAGACACCGGGGAGCTGTTTTTT.

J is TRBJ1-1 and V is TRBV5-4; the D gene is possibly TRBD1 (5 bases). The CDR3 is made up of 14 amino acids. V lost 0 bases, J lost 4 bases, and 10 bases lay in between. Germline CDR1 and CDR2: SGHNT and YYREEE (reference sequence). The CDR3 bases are TGTGCCAGCAGCTTGGAAGGGGCCGGCACTGAAGCTTTCTTT. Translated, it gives CASSLEGAGTEAFF.

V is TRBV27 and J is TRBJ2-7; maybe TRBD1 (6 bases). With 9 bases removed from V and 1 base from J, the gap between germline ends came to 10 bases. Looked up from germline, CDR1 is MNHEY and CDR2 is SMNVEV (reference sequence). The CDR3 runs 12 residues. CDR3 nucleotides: TGTGCCAGGAGGACAGCATCCTACGAGCAGTACTTC. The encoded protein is CARRTASYEQYF.

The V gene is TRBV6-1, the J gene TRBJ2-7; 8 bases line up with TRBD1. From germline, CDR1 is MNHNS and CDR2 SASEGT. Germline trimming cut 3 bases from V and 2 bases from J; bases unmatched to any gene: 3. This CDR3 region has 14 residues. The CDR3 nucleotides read TGTGCCAGCAGTGAGGTGGGACAGGCCTACGAGCAGTACTTC. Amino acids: CASSEVGQAYEQYF.

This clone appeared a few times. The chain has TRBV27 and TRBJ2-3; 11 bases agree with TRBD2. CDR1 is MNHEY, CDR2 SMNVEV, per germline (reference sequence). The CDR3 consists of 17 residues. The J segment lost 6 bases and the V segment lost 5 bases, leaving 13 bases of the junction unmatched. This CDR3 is CASSTLSSSGGADTQYF. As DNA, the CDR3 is TGTGCCAGCAGTACCCTTTCAAGTAGCGGGGGGGCCGATACGCAGTATTTT.

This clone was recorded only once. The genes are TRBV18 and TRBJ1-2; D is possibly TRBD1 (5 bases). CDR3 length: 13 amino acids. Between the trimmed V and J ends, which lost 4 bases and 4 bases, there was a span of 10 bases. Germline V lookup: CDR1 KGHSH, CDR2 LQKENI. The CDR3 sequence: CASSQQDAYGYTF. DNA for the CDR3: TGTGCCAGCTCACAACAGGATGCCTATGGCTACACCTTC.

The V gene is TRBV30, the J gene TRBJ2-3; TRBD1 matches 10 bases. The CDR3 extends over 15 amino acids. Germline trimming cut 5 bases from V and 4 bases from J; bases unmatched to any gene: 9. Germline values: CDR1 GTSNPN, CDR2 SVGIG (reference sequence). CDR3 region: CAWRRRQGAADTQYF. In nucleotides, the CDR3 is TGTGCCTGGCGTCGTAGACAGGGGGCCGCAGATACGCAGTATTTT.

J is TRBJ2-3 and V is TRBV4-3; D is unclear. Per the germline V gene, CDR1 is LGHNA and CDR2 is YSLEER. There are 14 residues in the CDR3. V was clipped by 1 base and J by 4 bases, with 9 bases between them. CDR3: CASSQALNPDTQYF. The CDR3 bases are TGCGCCAGCAGCCAAGCCCTAAATCCAGATACGCAGTATTTT.

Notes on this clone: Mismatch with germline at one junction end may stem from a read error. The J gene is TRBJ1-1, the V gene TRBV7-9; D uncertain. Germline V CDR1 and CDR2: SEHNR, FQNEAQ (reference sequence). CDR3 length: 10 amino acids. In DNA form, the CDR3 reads TGTTCCAGCAGCCTAACGGGAGCTTTCTTT. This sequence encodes CSSSLTGAFF.